The 13 T cell receptor beta chains below all came from one sample that was sequenced in a study of blood T cell repertoires in COVID-19. Sequencing used immunoSEQ multiplex PCR; TCRdb keeps in-frame clones, though not all of them. Altogether 200,000 to 300,000 clones are present, over 75% being singletons, with the ten largest covering over 0.55%. The sequencing sample was made of peripheral blood. The receptors shown here come from a human donor in a cohort sampled during active COVID-19.

This rearrangement joins TRBV4-3 to TRBJ2-5; 7 nucleotides line up with TRBD2. This CDR3 has 15 residues. CDR1 LGHNA and CDR2 YSLEER come from the germline V gene. Trimming took 4 bases from V and 2 from J; bases not matched to a gene: 7. In nucleotides, the CDR3 is TGCGCCAGCAGCCTAATCGGGGGGTCGCAAGAGACCCAGTACTTC. This codes for CASSLIGGSQETQYF.

This clone was seen just once. The DNA of the CDR3 is TGTGCCAGCAGTGAGCGGGCATTGACAGATACGCAGTATTTT. Protein sequence: CASSERALTDTQYF. The chain couples TRBV6-1 to TRBJ2-3; D perhaps matches TRBD2 (5 bases). Germline assignment: CDR1 MNHNS and CDR2 SASEGT. Trimming stripped 3 bases from V and 3 bases from J, with 10 bases between. This CDR3 is 14 amino acids long.

For the CDR3, the DNA is TGTGCCAGCAGCCACCTACAGGGGGCAATAGGCCGGGAGCTGTTTTTT. Protein: CASSHLQGAIGRELFF. V usage is TRBV3-1 (or the pseudogene TRBV3-2) and J usage is TRBJ2-2; 9 positions agree with TRBD1. The CDR3 consists of 16 residues. V dropped 3 bases and J dropped 9; count of bases not matched to a gene: 11. Germline assignment: CDR1 LGHDT and CDR2 YNNKEL (reference sequence).

This clone was recorded a few times. The chain couples TRBV21-1 to TRBJ1-5; the D call TRBD1 from the table was never checked on the DNA. TRBV21-1 is tagged as a pseudogene. The length of the CDR3 is 15 residues. CDR3 residues: CASLGQFYSNQPQHF. The DNA of the CDR3 is TGTGCCAGCCTGGGACAGTTCTATAGCAATCAGCCCCAGCATTTT.

The chain joins TRBV4-2 to TRBJ2-7, with 9 nucleotides matching TRBD2. There are 15 residues in the CDR3. J lost 3 bases, V lost 7 bases, and 10 bases had no gene match. The germline gives CDR1 LGHNA, CDR2 YNFKEQ. CDR3: CASTEGLARDYEQYF. The CDR3 DNA reads as TGTGCCAGCACCGAGGGACTAGCAAGGGACTACGAGCAGTACTTC.

The J gene is TRBJ2-7, the V gene TRBV7-2, with D perhaps TRBD2 (6 bases). The V end lost 1 base, the J end lost 0 bases, and 7 bases lay between the germline ends. There are 14 residues in the CDR3. CDR1 is SGHTA, CDR2 FQGNSA, per germline. The CDR3 DNA reads TGTGCCAGCAGCTTAGACGGGAGCTCCTACGAGCAGTACTTC. This gives the protein CASSLDGSSYEQYF. The full variable domain, its missing parts supplied by reference TRBV7-2 and TRBJ2-7, is GAGVSQSPSNKVTEKGKDVELRCDPISGHTALYWYRQSLGQGLEFLIYFQGNSAPDKSGLPSDRFSAERTGGSVSTLTIQRTQQEDSAVYLCASSLDGSSYEQYFGPGTRLTVT.

J is TRBJ2-7 and V is TRBV9; weak D call: TRBD2 (5 bases). V lost 0 bases and J lost 1, with 8 bases in between. The germline V gene encodes CDR1 SGDLS and CDR2 YYNGEE. The CDR3 spans 14 residues. The CDR3 is CASSVGGESYEQYF. DNA for the CDR3: TGTGCCAGCAGCGTAGGGGGAGAGTCCTACGAGCAGTACTTC.

In DNA form, the CDR3 reads TGTGCCAGCAGCCAAGACGTCTCGGGTGTTCATTCCGAGCAGTACTTC. Its translation is CASSQDVSGVHSEQYF. This chain links TRBV14 with TRBJ2-7; the D is unclear. From germline, CDR1 is SGHDN and CDR2 FVKESK. Trimming left V 0 bases short and J 6 bases short, with 18 bases between. The CDR3 is 16 residues long.

This clone was recorded once. V usage is TRBV24-1 and J usage is TRBJ2-2; 10 positions match TRBD1. The germline CDR1 and CDR2 sequences are KGHDR and SFDVKD. V lost 2 bases and J lost 3; bases outside the gene matches: 2. The CDR3 totals 16 residues. The CDR3 nucleotides read TGTGCCACCAGTGATTCGGGACAGGGGTACACCGGGGAGCTGTTTTTT. Residues: CATSDSGQGYTGELFF.

The V and J genes are TRBV5-4 and TRBJ2-3, with D possibly matching TRBD2 (6 bases). Trimming stripped 4 bases from V and 2 bases from J, with 14 bases between. The CDR3 consists of 15 residues. The germline V gene encodes CDR1 SGHNT and CDR2 YYREEE (reference sequence). CDR3 region: CASSPAGGDTDTQYF. CDR3 DNA sequence: TGTGCCAGCAGCCCCGCCGGCGGGGACACAGATACGCAGTATTTT.

V gene TRBV6-5 combines with J gene TRBJ1-1; tentative D call: TRBD1 (6 bases). The CDR3 loop spans 15 amino acids. Germline V lookup: CDR1 MNHEY, CDR2 SVGAGI. Deletions cut 7 bases from V and 4 bases from J, with 19 bases between. Here the CDR3 reads CASIPGGRGGTEAFF. CDR3 DNA sequence: TGTGCCAGCATCCCGGGGGGCAGGGGAGGCACTGAAGCTTTCTTT.

V is TRBV7-7 and J is TRBJ2-7; 9 bases line up with TRBD1. V dropped 2 bases and J dropped 6; count of bases not matched to a gene: 11. In germline, CDR1 is SSHAT, CDR2 FNYEAQ (reference sequence). This CDR3 has 16 residues. The CDR3 coding sequence is TGTGCCAGCAGCTTATTATCAGGGACAGGGCCCTCCGAGCAGTACTTC. Its translation is CASSLLSGTGPSEQYF. The variable domain in full, completed from reference TRBV7-7 and TRBJ2-7, reads GAGVSQSPRYKVTKRGQDVTLRCDPISSHATLYWYQQALGQGPEFLTYFNYEAQPDKSGLPSDRFSAERPEGSISTLTIQRTEQRDSAMYRCASSLLSGTGPSEQYFGPGTRLTVT.

The rearrangement uses TRBV10-3 and TRBJ2-7; 8 nucleotides line up with TRBD1. The CDR3 sequence is 17 residues long. Trimming took 2 bases from V and 6 from J; bases not matched to a gene: 15. Germline lookup yields CDR1 ENHRY and CDR2 SYGVKD. The CDR3 loop is CAISETGGDLVPSEQYF. The CDR3 DNA reads TGTGCCATCAGTGAGACAGGGGGTGATCTAGTGCCCTCCGAGCAGTACTTC.